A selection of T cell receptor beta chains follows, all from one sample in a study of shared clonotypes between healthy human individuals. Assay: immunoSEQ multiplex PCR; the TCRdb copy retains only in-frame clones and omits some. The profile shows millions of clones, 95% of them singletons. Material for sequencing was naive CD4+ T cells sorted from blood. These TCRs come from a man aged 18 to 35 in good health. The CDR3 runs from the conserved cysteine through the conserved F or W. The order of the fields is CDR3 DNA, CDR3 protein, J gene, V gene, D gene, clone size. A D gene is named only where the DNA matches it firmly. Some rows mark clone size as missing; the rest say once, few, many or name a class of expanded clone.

TGTGCCAGCAGTGTCACAGGGGGCATCGATTCACCCCTCCACTTT CASSVTGGIDSPLHF TRBJ1-6 TRBV6-1 TRBD1 -
TGTGCCAGCAGCTTAGGGTGGACTAGCCGATACAATGAGCAGTTCTTC CASSLGWTSRYNEQFF TRBJ2-1 TRBV11-2 TRBD2 -
TGTGCCAGCAGCGTCTCGATGGGGATGAATACGCAGTATTTT CASSVSMGMNTQYF TRBJ2-3 TRBV9 - -
TGTGCCAGCTCACACGGGACAGGGTTTATCTCTGGAAACACCATATATTTT CASSHGTGFISGNTIYF TRBJ1-3 TRBV18 TRBD1 -
TGTGCCAGCTCACGGTGGCTAGCGATCGAACCCGGGGAGCTGTTTTTT CASSRWLAIEPGELFF TRBJ2-2 TRBV18 - -
TGTGCCAGCAGTTCAGGGACAGGCCGAGACTATGGCTACACCTTC CASSSGTGRDYGYTF TRBJ1-2 TRBV28 TRBD1 once
TGTGCCAGCAGCTTATGGGGACAGGGTAGAGAGGGCTACACCTTC CASSLWGQGREGYTF TRBJ1-2 TRBV7-8 TRBD1 -
TGTGCCAGCAGTCAGAGGACAGGGTCCTACGAGCAGTACTTC CASSQRTGSYEQYF TRBJ2-7 TRBV6-6 TRBD1 -
TGCGCCAGCAGTGATAGTCGGGGCGAGCAGTTCTTC CASSDSRGEQFF TRBJ2-1 TRBV10-1 - -
TGTGCCAGCAGTCGGGGACAAGGCCCATACGAGCAGTACTTC CASSRGQGPYEQYF TRBJ2-7 TRBV6-5 - -
TGTGCCAGCAGTGGAGCGGGGGCGTTACCAGATACGCAGTATTTT CASSGAGALPDTQYF TRBJ2-3 TRBV2 TRBD2 -
TGTGCCAGCAGGGCACAGGGTGTGGGCAATCAGCCCCAGCATTTT CASRAQGVGNQPQHF TRBJ1-5 TRBV2 - -
TGTGCCAGCAGCGGCGTGGGGGAGCTGTTTTTT CASSGVGELFF TRBJ2-2 TRBV9 - -
TGTGCCAGCAGTTTGGGAAGGGAAAATTCACCCCTCCACTTT CASSLGRENSPLHF TRBJ1-6 TRBV25-1 - -
TGTGCCAGCATGGGGGGGACTCAGCCCCAGCATTTT CASMGGTQPQHF TRBJ1-5 TRBV6-6 - -
TGTGCCAGCAGCGACCTATCTAACTATGGCTACACCTTC CASSDLSNYGYTF TRBJ1-2 TRBV7-2 - -
TGTGCCAGCAGCCCGCGGACTAGCGGCACAGATACGCAGTATTTT CASSPRTSGTDTQYF TRBJ2-3 TRBV5-6 TRBD2 once